This is a list of T cell receptor beta chains from one sample in a study of blood T cell repertoires in COVID-19. This table comes from immunoSEQ multiplex PCR, and its TCRdb copy is limited to in-frame clones, with some not included. The sample yields 140,000 to 150,000 clones, over 80% seen once. The sequencing sample was made of peripheral blood. These receptors were obtained from a woman in her 50s with acute or convalescent COVID-19. Each CDR3 is given with its conserved first and last residue. Fields, in order: CDR3 protein, V gene, CDR3 length.

CDR3aa: CASSSDRGRDGYTF
v_gene: TRBV5-1
len: 14

CDR3aa: CASSFRGGETQYF
v_gene: TRBV11-1
len: 13

CDR3aa: CASSSAPAGVSYEQYF
v_gene: TRBV6-6
len: 16

CDR3aa: CASRPRQGSGQPQHF
v_gene: TRBV6-5
len: 15

CDR3aa: CASSFPKTLGKNTEAFF
v_gene: TRBV7-8
len: 17

CDR3aa: CASILQFSNQPQHF
v_gene: TRBV6-5
len: 14

CDR3aa: CASSPRGGYLDPMNTEAFF
v_gene: TRBV5-1
len: 19

CDR3aa: CASSEDRGDNSPLHF
v_gene: TRBV7-9
len: 15

CDR3aa: CATSDFGGAYNEQFF
v_gene: TRBV24-1
len: 15

CDR3aa: CASTGQGYGYTF
v_gene: TRBV21-1
len: 12

CDR3aa: CASSIPQPNYGYTF
v_gene: TRBV5-1
len: 14

CDR3aa: CASSPHAGQQETQYF
v_gene: TRBV7-3
len: 15

CDR3aa: CASSFPQGLAQETQYF
v_gene: TRBV28
len: 16

CDR3aa: CASSVAGGGGTEAFF
v_gene: TRBV9
len: 15

CDR3aa: CASSQPRTLLHNEQFF
v_gene: TRBV3-1/TRBV3-2
len: 16

CDR3aa: CASSLDDRVGGYTF
v_gene: TRBV2
len: 14

CDR3aa: CASSRQTGSYNEQFF
v_gene: TRBV5-1
len: 15

CDR3aa: CASSIGGSRFSPLHF
v_gene: TRBV19
len: 15

CDR3aa: CASSERSGSNEKLFF
v_gene: TRBV2
len: 15